The 16 T cell receptor beta chains given below trace back to one sample, sequenced in a study of blood T cell repertoires in COVID-19. Sequencing used immunoSEQ multiplex PCR; TCRdb keeps in-frame clones, though not all of them. Seen here are about 300,000 clones, 75% to 90% observed once, and the top ten hold under 2.5%. The specimen sequenced was PBMCs or T cells enriched from blood (not recorded which). The source is a man younger than 40 who had recovered from COVID-19.

The gene calls are TRBV19 and TRBJ2-1, with 7 bases matching TRBD2. The CDR3 sequence is 14 residues long. V was clipped by 4 bases and J by 9 bases; unmatched bases: 9. Germline CDR1 reads LNHDA; CDR2 reads SQIVND (reference sequence). The CDR3 nucleotides read TGTGCCAGTAGTAAGCGCGGGGGAAGTGGTGAGCAGTTCTTC. Translated, it gives CASSKRGGSGEQFF.

This sequence joins TRBV6-5 and TRBJ1-2; unclear D gene. The CDR3 length is 15 residues. In germline, CDR1 is MNHEY, CDR2 SVGAGI. The CDR3 DNA is TGTGCGGGATGGGGAGAAGAACTAGCTAACTATGGCTACACCTTC. It codes for CAGWGEELANYGYTF.

The chain combines TRBV6-1 with TRBJ1-2; 7 bases fit TRBD1. The J segment lost 4 bases and the V segment lost 4 bases, leaving 12 bases of the junction unmatched. CDR1 and CDR2 from the germline V gene are MNHNS and SASEGT. The CDR3 spans 16 residues. CDR3 DNA: TGTGCCAGCAGTGCCTGGGGACAGCAGGGCCTCTATGGCTACACCTTC. As protein: CASSAWGQQGLYGYTF.

This chain joins TRBV6-1 and TRBJ2-1; tentative D call: TRBD1 (5 bases). CDR1 and CDR2 from the germline V gene are MNHNS and SASEGT. V was pared by 3 bases and J by 10 bases, with 19 bases between. The CDR3 extends over 15 amino acids. CDR3 nucleotide sequence: TGTGCCAGCAGTGAGGCAGGTGTGCAGGGTAGGGAGCAGTTCTTC. It is translated as CASSEAGVQGREQFF.

This rearrangement joins TRBV5-1 to TRBJ1-5; no clear D. Germline CDR1 and CDR2: SGHRS and YFSETQ. There are 15 residues in the CDR3. V was clipped by 0 bases and J by 5 bases, with 12 bases between them. CDR3 in amino acids: CASSLDTGLDQPQHF. In DNA, the CDR3 is TGCGCCAGCAGCTTGGACACCGGCCTAGATCAGCCCCAGCATTTT.

The J gene is TRBJ1-2, the V gene TRBV2; no definite D call. The CDR3 covers 13 residues. Germline loops: CDR1 SNHLY, CDR2 FYNNEI. V shed 0 bases and J shed 4 bases, with 6 bases lying between them. CDR3 residues: CASSEARIYGYTF. CDR3 sequence (DNA): TGTGCCAGCAGTGAAGCCAGGATCTATGGCTACACCTTC.

The chain has TRBV4-1 and TRBJ1-1, with TRBD1 as a possible D gene (6 bases). There are 14 residues in the CDR3. V was clipped by 4 bases and J by 1 base, with 10 bases between them. Germline CDR1 is MGHRA and CDR2 is YSYEKL. In DNA form, the CDR3 reads TGCGCCAGCAGCCTCGGGGGGCGGAACACTGAAGCTTTCTTT. It translates to CASSLGGRNTEAFF.

V and J are TRBV10-3 and TRBJ1-2; possibly TRBD1 for D (5 bases). Germline CDR1 reads ENHRY; CDR2 reads SYGVKD. This CDR3 has 13 residues. Trimming left V 3 bases short and J 4 bases short, with 9 bases between. The CDR3 sequence is CAISDQTAYGYTF. CDR3 DNA: TGTGCCATCAGTGACCAGACAGCCTATGGCTACACCTTC.

The chain couples TRBV2 to TRBJ2-7, with TRBD1 matching 8 bases. The CDR3 spans 15 residues. The junction had 5 bases not matched to a gene; V was cut back by 4 bases and J by 0 bases. The germline CDR1 and CDR2 sequences are SNHLY and FYNNEI. The CDR3 spells CASSATGGYSYEQYF. Written as DNA, the CDR3 is TGTGCCAGCAGTGCCACAGGGGGGTACTCCTACGAGCAGTACTTC.

The V and J genes are TRBV19 and TRBJ1-3; a possible D gene is TRBD1 (6 bases). This CDR3 is built from 15 residues. V dropped 6 bases and J dropped 5 bases, with 17 bases sitting between them. The germline V gene has CDR1 LNHDA and CDR2 SQIVND (reference sequence). The CDR3 sequence: CASSPGGTLRNTIYF. In DNA form, the CDR3 reads TGTGCCAGTAGCCCGGGAGGGACACTGAGAAACACCATATATTTT.

The chain has TRBV19 and TRBJ1-5; D not certain. The CDR3 is 14 residues long. V lost 4 bases and J lost 5, with 12 bases in between. The V gene's germline CDR1 is LNHDA and CDR2 SQIVND (reference sequence). The CDR3 DNA sequence: TGTGCCAGTAGTAAGGCGGGCTTAGATCAGCCCCAGCATTTT. Its protein product is CASSKAGLDQPQHF.

The chain uses TRBV5-1 and TRBJ2-7, with 7 bases lining up with TRBD1. Germline trimming cut 2 bases from V and 3 bases from J; bases unmatched to any gene: 8. Germline V gene sequence: CDR1 SGHRS, CDR2 YFSETQ. The CDR3 loop spans 15 amino acids. The CDR3 sequence: CASSLQGSPLYEQYF. In DNA form, the CDR3 reads TGCGCCAGCAGCTTACAGGGGAGCCCCCTCTACGAGCAGTACTTC.

This chain connects TRBV5-6 to TRBJ2-7; no definite D call. The CDR3 runs to 14 residues. V lost 0 bases and J lost 2, with 9 bases in between. Germline CDR1 and CDR2: SGHDT and YYEEEE. CDR3 bases: TGTGCCAGCAGCTTGGCCTCGGGTCCCTACGAGCAGTACTTC. Translated, it gives CASSLASGPYEQYF.

The chain combines TRBV19 with TRBJ1-4; the D is unclear. Germline V gives CDR1 LNHDA, CDR2 SQIVND (reference sequence). V was cut by 1 base and J by 5 bases, with 11 bases left in between. The CDR3 covers 15 residues. CDR3 loop: CASSIGGILNEKLFF. The CDR3, as DNA: TGTGCCAGTAGTATAGGTGGTATTCTAAATGAAAAACTGTTTTTT.

This chain connects TRBV7-2 to TRBJ1-1; 8 positions match TRBD1. CDR3 size: 12 residues. CDR1 and CDR2 (germline): SGHTA, FQGNSA. V shed 4 bases and J 7 bases; nucleotides not matched to a gene: 2. The CDR3 loop is CASSWTGFEAFF. The DNA of the CDR3 is TGTGCCAGCAGCTGGACAGGGTTTGAAGCTTTCTTT.

The V gene is TRBV2, the J gene TRBJ1-5; 7 positions match TRBD1. This CDR3 is built from 13 residues. Germline V gene lookup returns CDR1 SNHLY and CDR2 FYNNEI. J gave up 3 bases and V 6 bases, and 2 bases lay outside the gene matches. The CDR3 sequence is CASSDRVNQPQHF. The CDR3 region has the DNA TGTGCCAGCAGCGACAGGGTCAATCAGCCCCAGCATTTT.